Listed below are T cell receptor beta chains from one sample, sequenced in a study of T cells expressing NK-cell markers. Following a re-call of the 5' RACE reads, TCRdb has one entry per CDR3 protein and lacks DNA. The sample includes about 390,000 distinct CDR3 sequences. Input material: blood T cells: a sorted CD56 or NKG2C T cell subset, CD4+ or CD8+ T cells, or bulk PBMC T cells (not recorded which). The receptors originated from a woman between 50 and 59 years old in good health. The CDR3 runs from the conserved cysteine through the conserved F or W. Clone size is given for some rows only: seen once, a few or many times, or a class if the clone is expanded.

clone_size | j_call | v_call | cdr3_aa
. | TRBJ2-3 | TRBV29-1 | CSVRRVADTQYF
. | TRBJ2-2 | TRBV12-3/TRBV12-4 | CASSLKVTGTTGELFF
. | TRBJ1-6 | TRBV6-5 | CASSKPWSSYNSPLHF
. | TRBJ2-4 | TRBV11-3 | CASSLAGVPKNIQYF
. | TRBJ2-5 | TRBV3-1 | CASSPQTSGKQETQYF
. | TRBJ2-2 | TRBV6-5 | CASQPGSRDTGELFF
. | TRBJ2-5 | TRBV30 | CAWSIGGGIQETQYF
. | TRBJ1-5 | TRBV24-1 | CATSDQTGQNQPQHF
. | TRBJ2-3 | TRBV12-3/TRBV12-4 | CASSFNRGRTDTQYF
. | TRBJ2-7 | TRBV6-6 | CASSPFSVYEQYF
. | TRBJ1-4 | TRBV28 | CASSFIMGNEKLFF
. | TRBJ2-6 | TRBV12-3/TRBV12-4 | CASAWMTSGGANVLTF
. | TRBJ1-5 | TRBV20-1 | CSASGDGSVSNQPQHF
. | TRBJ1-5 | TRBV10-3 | CAISEAAGAGPQHF
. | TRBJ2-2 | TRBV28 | CAIGTSVSGELFF
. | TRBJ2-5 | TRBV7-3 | CASSLDGRTGETQYF
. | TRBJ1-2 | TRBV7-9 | CASRPILGTGMDDGYGYTF
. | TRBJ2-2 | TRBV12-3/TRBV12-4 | CATSTGNTGELFF
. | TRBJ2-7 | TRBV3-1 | CASSQAGQSEQYF
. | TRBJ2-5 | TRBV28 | CASSLGSEPRIEQETQYF
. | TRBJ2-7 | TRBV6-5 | CASSYSGGGLAVYEQYF
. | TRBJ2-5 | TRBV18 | CASSKDRGGETQYF
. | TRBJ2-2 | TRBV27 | CASTLGGPNTGELFF
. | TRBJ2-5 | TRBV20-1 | CSAPRAGGRGETQYF
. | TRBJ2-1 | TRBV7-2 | CASAIQEGYNEQFF
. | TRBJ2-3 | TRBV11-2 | CASSLASPMAGWGTDTQYF
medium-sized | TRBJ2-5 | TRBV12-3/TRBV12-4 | CASSLKETQYF
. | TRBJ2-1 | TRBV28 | CASSLRGGRAIQFF
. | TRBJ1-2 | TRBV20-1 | CSADAGQGSADNYGYTF
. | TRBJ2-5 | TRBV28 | CASSSGGQGSSRETQYF
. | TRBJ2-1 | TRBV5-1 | CASKSAPSYNEQFF
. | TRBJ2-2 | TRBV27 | CASSFRVGGPHTGELFF
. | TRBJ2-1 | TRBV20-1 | CSARVLGLAGGPGEQFF
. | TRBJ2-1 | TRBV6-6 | CASSYSSLAGIYNEQFF
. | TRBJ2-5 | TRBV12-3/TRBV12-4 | CASGFQEETQYF
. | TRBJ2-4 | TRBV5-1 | CASRTPGSPKNIQYF
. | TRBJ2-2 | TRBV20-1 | CSAPSRYTGELFF
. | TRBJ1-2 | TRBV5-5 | CASSLVPDYGYTF
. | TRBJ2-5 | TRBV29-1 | CSVTGQGPSETQYF
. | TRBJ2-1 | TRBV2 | CASRAETNEQFF
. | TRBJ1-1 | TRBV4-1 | CASSQVAISTEAFF
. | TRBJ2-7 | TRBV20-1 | CSARVMGLAGEEQYF
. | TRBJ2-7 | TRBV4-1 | CASSQSLPGQVPYEQYF
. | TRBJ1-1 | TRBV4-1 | CASSQANRDTEAFF
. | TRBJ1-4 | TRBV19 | CASSPHRDNNEKLFF
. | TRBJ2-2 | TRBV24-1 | CATSGTDSNTGELFF
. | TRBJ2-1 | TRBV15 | CATSRAGTRYNEQFF
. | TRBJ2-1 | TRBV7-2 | CASSRRRGGGRYNEQFF
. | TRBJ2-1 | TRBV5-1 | CASSLTGRGSYNEQFF